This T cell receptor (beta chain) was sequenced during a study of shared clonotypes between healthy human individuals. Notes on this clone: What it binds is not known.

Naive CD8 cells, CD45RO-negative and positively selected for CCR7, excluded terminally differentiated effector memory CD45RA+ cells. Points from the study as a whole: It was the few donors that limited the genetic and exposure-history diversity represented.

The CDR3 consists of 15 residues. Germline CDR1 reads LGHNA; CDR2 reads YSLEER. The ends were cut back, 1 base at V and 5 bases at J, with 14 bases in the middle. An assay was performed, and its level was deep. Genomic DNA of each subset was evenly split across several immunoSEQ plates. The method was immunoSEQ multiplex PCR; TCRdb's version includes in-frame clones alone and lacks a portion of them. The sample has roughly 2,000,000 clones, approximately 92% seen once. This TCR was sampled from a young man in good health. Some clones in this sample may be carry-over from other donors' samples. Sequences were obtained from naive CD8+ T cells from PBMCs. The chain recombines TRBV4-3 with TRBJ2-5, with D perhaps being TRBD1 or TRBD2 (6 bases each). The CDR3 sequence is CASSQGTGAAETQYF. As DNA, the CDR3 is TGCGCCAGCAGCCAAGGCACGGGGGCGGCGGAGACCCAGTACTTC.